This T cell receptor (beta chain) was obtained from a study of CD8+ T cells in alopecia areata. The wider study: Patients in the treated group were given tofacitinib by mouth, 5 to 10 mg twice a day.

The germline V gene has CDR1 SGDLS and CDR2 YYNGEE. V lost 0 bases and J 4 bases, leaving 8 bases between the germline ends. The CDR3 consists of 14 residues. Sample treatment: oral pan-JAK inhibitor, 5-10 mg twice daily. RNA extraction was followed by reverse transcription into cDNA, which acted as the sequencing template. Profiling relied on immunoSEQ multiplex PCR, and the TCRdb table lists in-frame clones only, not all of them. The sample includes 190,000 or so clones, 60% to 70% of them seen just once. This chain connects TRBV9 to TRBJ2-1; D unclear. The sequencing used CD4+ T cells sorted from blood, collected at week 4, from a patient treated with tofacitinib. The clonotype comes from a human donor with alopecia areata. For the CDR3, the DNA is TGTGCCAGCAGCGTAGCTACAGCTTACAATGAGCAGTTCTTC. Its protein product is CASSVATAYNEQFF. Full variable domain (outside the CDR3, taken from reference TRBV9 and TRBJ2-1): DSGVTQTPKHLITATGQRVTLRCSPRSGDLSVYWYQQSLDQGLQFLIQYYNGEERAKGNILERFSAQQFPDLHSELNLSSLELGDSALYFCASSVATAYNEQFFGPGTRLTVL.